This TCR beta chain was recovered during a study of siplizumab effects on memory and regulatory T cells. Germline CDR1 reads LNHDA; CDR2 reads SQIVND (reference sequence). Trimming pared 3 bases from V and 1 base from J, leaving 6 bases between. The CDR3 covers 13 residues. Libraries were prepared by immunoSEQ multiplex PCR; TCRdb keeps only in-frame clonotypes and omits some of them. Of about 94,000 clones detected, approximately 93% appear once; the ten largest clones hold around 0.33%. Whole-study findings and limits: Roughly 80-97% of proliferating CD4+ or CD8+ clones defied assignment to a naive or memory phenotype. Mean Treg-derived proportions of mappable alloreactive CD4+ clones were approximately 69% for siplizumab and about 28% for controls. Naive T cell populations appeared to exhibit greater diversity than memory cells and appeared to be major alloresponse contributors. Alloreactive sequences whose origin lay in unstimulated CD4+ memory cells were significantly reduced by siplizumab.

Comments on this clone: Its antigen is still unknown.

The chain carries TRBV19 and TRBJ1-1, with TRBD1 as a possible D gene (5 bases). Sequenced: non-Treg CD4+ T cells sorted from blood. This clonotype originated in a human donor in good health. Written as DNA, the CDR3 is TGTGCCAGTAGTATGACAGCGAACACTGAAGCTTTCTTT. It is translated as CASSMTANTEAFF.